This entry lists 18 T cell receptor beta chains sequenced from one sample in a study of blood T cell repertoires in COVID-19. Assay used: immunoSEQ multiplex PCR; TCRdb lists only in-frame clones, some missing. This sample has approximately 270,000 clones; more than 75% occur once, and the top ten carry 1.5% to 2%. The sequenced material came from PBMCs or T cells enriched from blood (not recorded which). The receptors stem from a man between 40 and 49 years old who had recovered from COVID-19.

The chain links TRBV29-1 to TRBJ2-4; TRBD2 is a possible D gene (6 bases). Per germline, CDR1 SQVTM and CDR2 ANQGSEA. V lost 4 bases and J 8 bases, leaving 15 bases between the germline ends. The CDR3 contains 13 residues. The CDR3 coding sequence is TGCAGCGTTGGGGGTGGAGGGGTTGACATTCAGTACTTC. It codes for CSVGGGGVDIQYF.

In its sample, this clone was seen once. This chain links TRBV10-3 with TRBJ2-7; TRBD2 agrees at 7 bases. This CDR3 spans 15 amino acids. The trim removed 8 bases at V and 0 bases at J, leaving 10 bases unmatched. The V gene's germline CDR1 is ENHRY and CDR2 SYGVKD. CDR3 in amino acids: CAIDAGGRPSYEQYF. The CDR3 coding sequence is TGTGCCATCGACGCCGGGGGGAGGCCCTCCTACGAGCAGTACTTC.

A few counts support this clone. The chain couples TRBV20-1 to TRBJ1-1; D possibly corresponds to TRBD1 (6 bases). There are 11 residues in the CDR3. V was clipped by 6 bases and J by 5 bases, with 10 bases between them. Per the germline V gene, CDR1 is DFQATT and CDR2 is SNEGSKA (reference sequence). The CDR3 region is CSAHGTTEAFF. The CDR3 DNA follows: TGCAGTGCCCACGGGACAACTGAAGCTTTCTTT.

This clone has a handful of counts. The CDR3 spells CASSLVPGSNTGELFF. For the CDR3, the DNA is TGTGCCAGCAGCTTAGTCCCAGGTTCGAACACCGGGGAGCTGTTTTTT. This rearrangement joins TRBV7-2 to TRBJ2-2; D unresolved. The V gene's germline CDR1 is SGHTA and CDR2 FQGNSA. This CDR3 has 16 residues. With 1 base removed from V and 0 bases from J, the gap between germline ends came to 9 bases. Together with reference TRBV7-2 and TRBJ2-2, the CDR3 gives the full variable domain: GAGVSQSPSNKVTEKGKDVELRCDPISGHTALYWYRQSLGQGLEFLIYFQGNSAPDKSGLPSDRFSAERTGGSVSTLTIQRTQQEDSAVYLCASSLVPGSNTGELFFGEGSRLTVL.

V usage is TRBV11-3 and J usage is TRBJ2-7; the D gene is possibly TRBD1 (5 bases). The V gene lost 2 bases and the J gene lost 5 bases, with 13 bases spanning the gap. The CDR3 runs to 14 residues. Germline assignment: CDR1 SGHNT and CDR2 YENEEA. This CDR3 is CASSLYQGADEQYF. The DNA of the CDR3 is TGTGCCAGCAGCTTATACCAAGGGGCGGACGAGCAGTACTTC.

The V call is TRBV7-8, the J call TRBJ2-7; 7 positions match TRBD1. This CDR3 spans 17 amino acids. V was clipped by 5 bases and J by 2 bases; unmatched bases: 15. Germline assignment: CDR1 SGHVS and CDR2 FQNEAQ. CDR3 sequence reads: CASSLRERDRPTYEQYF. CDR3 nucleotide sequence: TGTGCCAGCAGCCTGAGGGAAAGGGACAGACCCACCTACGAGCAGTACTTC.

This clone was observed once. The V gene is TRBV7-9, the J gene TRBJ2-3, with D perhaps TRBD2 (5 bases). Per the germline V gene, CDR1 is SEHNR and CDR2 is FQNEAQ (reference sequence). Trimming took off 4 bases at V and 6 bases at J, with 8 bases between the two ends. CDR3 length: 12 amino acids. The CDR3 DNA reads TGTGCCAGCAGCTCCGGACTGGATACGCAGTATTTT. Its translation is CASSSGLDTQYF.

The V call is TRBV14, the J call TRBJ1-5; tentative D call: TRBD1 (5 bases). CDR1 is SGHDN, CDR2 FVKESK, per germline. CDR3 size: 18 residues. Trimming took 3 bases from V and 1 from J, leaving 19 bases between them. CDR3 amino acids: CASSHHIGGAGSNQPQHF. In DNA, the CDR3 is TGTGCCAGCAGCCACCACATCGGAGGGGCGGGCAGCAATCAGCCCCAGCATTTT.

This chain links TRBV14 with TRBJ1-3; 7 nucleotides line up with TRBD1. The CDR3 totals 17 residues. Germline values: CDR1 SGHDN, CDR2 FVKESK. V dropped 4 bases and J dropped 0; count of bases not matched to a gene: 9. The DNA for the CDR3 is TGTGCCAGCAGCCGTCGAACGGGACAGCTCTCTGGAAACACCATATATTTT. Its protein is CASSRRTGQLSGNTIYF.

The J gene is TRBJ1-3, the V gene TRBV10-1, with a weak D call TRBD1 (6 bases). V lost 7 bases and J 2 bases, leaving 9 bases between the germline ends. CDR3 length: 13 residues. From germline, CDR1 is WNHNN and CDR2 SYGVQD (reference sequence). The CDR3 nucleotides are TGCGCCAGCAATACAGGGCCTGGAAACACCATATATTTT. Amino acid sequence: CASNTGPGNTIYF.

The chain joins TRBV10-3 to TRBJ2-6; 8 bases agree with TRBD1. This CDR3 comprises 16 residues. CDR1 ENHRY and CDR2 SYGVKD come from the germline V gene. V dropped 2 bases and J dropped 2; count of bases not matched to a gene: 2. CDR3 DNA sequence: TGTGCCATCAGTGAGGTACAGGGGGCTGGGGCCAACGTCCTGACTTTC. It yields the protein CAISEVQGAGANVLTF.

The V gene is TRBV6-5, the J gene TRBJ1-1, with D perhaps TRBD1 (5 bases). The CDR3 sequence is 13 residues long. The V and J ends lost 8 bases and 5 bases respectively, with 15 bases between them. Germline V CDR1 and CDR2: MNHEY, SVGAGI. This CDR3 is CASGRGEGTEAFF. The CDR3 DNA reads TGTGCCAGCGGCCGGGGGGAGGGTACTGAAGCTTTCTTT.

Written as DNA, the CDR3 is TGTGCCAGCAGTTTATCGATTGGGACAGGGAGGGAAAAACTGTTTTTT. Its protein product is CASSLSIGTGREKLFF. The rearrangement uses TRBV27 and TRBJ1-4; TRBD1 matches 9 bases. The junction had 7 bases not matched to a gene; V was cut back by 0 bases and J by 8 bases. Germline assignment: CDR1 MNHEY and CDR2 SMNVEV (reference sequence). There are 16 residues in the CDR3.

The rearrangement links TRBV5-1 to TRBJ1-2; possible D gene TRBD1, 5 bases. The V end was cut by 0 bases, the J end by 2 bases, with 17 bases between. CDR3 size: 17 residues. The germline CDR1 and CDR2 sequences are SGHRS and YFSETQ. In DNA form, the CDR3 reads TGCGCCAGCAGCTTGGTAACTCTGACGGGGGACAACTATGGCTACACCTTC. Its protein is CASSLVTLTGDNYGYTF.

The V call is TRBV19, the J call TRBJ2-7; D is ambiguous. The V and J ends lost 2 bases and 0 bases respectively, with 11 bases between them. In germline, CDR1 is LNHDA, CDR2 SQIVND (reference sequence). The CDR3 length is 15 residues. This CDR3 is CASSILGLPSYEQYF. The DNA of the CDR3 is TGTGCCAGTAGTATACTAGGATTACCCTCCTACGAGCAGTACTTC. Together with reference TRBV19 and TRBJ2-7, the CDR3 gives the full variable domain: DGGITQSPKYLFRKEGQNVTLSCEQNLNHDAMYWYRQDPGQGLRLIYYSQIVNDFQKGDIAEGYSVSREKKESFPLTVTSAQKNPTAFYLCASSILGLPSYEQYFGPGTRLTVT.

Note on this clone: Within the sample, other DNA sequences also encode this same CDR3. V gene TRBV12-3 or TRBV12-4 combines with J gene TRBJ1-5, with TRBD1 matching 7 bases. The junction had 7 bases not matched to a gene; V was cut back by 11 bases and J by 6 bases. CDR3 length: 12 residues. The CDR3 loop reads CASRTGSQPQHF. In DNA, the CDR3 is TGTGCCTCCCGGACAGGAAGTCAGCCCCAGCATTTT.

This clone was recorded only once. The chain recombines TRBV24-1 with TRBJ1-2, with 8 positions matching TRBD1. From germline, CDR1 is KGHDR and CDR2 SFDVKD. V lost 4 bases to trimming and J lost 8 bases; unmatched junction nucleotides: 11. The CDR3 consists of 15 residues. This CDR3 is CATSEGQGSVNGYTF. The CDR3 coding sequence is TGTGCCACCAGTGAAGGACAGGGTTCGGTTAACGGCTACACCTTC.

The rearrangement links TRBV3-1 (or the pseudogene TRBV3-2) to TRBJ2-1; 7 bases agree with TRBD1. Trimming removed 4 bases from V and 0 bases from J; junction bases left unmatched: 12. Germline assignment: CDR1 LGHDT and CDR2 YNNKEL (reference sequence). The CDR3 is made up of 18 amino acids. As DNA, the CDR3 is TGTGCCAGCAGCCTCGGCTCAGACAGGGTGAGCTCCTACAATGAGCAGTTCTTC. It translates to CASSLGSDRVSSYNEQFF.